This TCR beta chain was sequenced for a study of T-cell reconstitution after alpha-beta-depleted transplantation in children (dated by TCRdb to the mid-2010s). At the level of the whole study: The study quantitatively tracked T-cell immune reconstitution after TCRalphabeta/CD19-depleted allogeneic hematopoietic cell transplantation in children using TCR repertoire profiling. The research as a whole found: In some patients, the high TCRbeta diversity seen at day 60 was put down to recipient T cells and intrathymic progenitors that had survived conditioning. Apparently early alphabetaT-cell count recovery about two months after transplant reportedly relied on only several hundred rapidly expanded clones derived from non-depleted graft cells. The frequencies of hyperexpanded clones fell over the following months, and after one year, T-cell counts and TCRbeta diversity were mostly attributed to newly produced T cells.

This clonotype was seen more than once but under ten times. Its antigen target is currently unknown. One base away there is no much larger clone; base qualities are not given. The library was produced with PCR. Sequencing was carried out with an Illumina HiSeq 2500. TCR libraries were prepared with molecular barcoding, using unique molecular identifiers to normalize TCRbeta repertoire quantification. TCRdb trimmed the raw reads at Q25, called clones with MiXCR and kept productive beta chains. CDR3 protein duplicates are merged, each entry listing the most common genes and DNA. The sample table shows about 830,000 distinct CDR3 sequences, and 15% to 20% are seen once. The leading ten clones occupy 5% of the sample. Reading the label with the study, this specimen's treatment or condition is: allogeneic hematopoietic cell transplantation with graft depleted of TCRalphabeta T cells and CD19 B cells. The children who served as transplant recipients had been given grafts of TCRalphabeta/CD19-depleted allogeneic hematopoietic cells.

CDR1 and CDR2 were assigned from the germline V gene (reference sequence) as DFQATT and SNEGSKA. V is shortened by 5 bases, J by 0 bases, and the region joining them spans 8 bases. Reading from cysteine to phenylalanine, the CDR3 counts 14 amino acids. Of all the DNA, just the CDR3 is kept, 42 bases in frame from base 1. The V and J genes are TRBV20-1 and TRBJ2-6; the D gene remains uncertain. This TCR came from a male patient between 10 and 17 years old who had a stem cell transplant for acute lymphoblastic leukemia, so the T cells may come from the graft donor. The sample here was PBMCs, mostly from graft donor cells, taken 360 days after TCRalphabeta/CD19-depleted stem cell transplant. The DNA sequence follows: TGCAGTGCTCGCTCCACCTCTGGGGCCAACGTCCTGACTTTC. This sequence encodes CSARSTSGANVLTF.